This TCR beta chain is drawn from a study of blood T cell repertoires in COVID-19. Whole-study context: Acute-phase and convalescent COVID-19 samples originated in the United States, Italy and Spain.

Authors' analysis steps: Using reference gene primer amplification, nucleated cell counts were estimated. The data were produced by immunoSEQ multiplex PCR, yet TCRdb's version contains in-frame clones alone and is incomplete. V and J calls and clone size are copied from that table; D and trimming were computed from the DNA. The sample carries 65,000 to 85,000 clones, approximately 89% recorded once. The count of this clone is one. The CDR3 runs 14 residues. CDR1 is LGHNT, CDR2 FRNRAP, per germline. Deletions cut 6 bases from V and 7 bases from J, with 18 bases between. The chain is built from TRBV12-5 and TRBJ2-5; D uncertain. The sequenced sample consisted of peripheral blood. The source is a man aged 45 to 65 with active COVID-19. This chain's CDR3 is CASGSTLAPGTQYF. CDR3 DNA sequence: TGTGCTAGTGGCTCAACGCTGGCCCCGGGGACCCAGTACTTC.